One and the same sample provided the 25 T cell receptor beta chains below, sequenced in a study of T-cell reconstitution after alpha-beta-depleted transplantation in children. The library targeted TCRbeta and was prepared with unique molecular identifiers. TCRdb called the PCR reads again in MiXCR, with one record for every CDR3 protein. The sample holds 250,000 or so distinct CDR3 sequences, 20% to 30% seen once. Sequenced here: PBMCs, mostly from graft donor cells, sampled 360 days after TCRalphabeta/CD19-depleted stem cell transplant. These receptors were collected from a female patient aged 2-15 years who had a stem cell transplant for congenital amegakaryocytic thrombocytopenia, so the T cells may come from the graft donor.

As for this clonotype: One junction end does not reproduce the germline sequence, and a read error may be involved. This sequence joins TRBV20-1 and TRBJ2-7, with 7 bases that match TRBD1. Germline V gene sequence: CDR1 DFQATT, CDR2 SNEGSKA (reference sequence). This CDR3 spans 12 amino acids. The CDR3 is CSASTGTYDQYF. CDR3 coding DNA: TGCAGTGCGTCGACAGGGACCTACGATCAGTACTTC.

Comment on this clonotype: The junction and the germline gene differ at one end; a read error may be behind it. The chain recombines TRBV3-1 with TRBJ2-7, with 15 bases lining up with TRBD2. The CDR3 is 18 amino acids. Germline loops: CDR1 LGHDT, CDR2 YNNKEL (reference sequence). CDR3 sequence reads: CATSQDWGLAGGNYEQYF. The DNA of the CDR3 is TGTGCCACCAGCCAAGATTGGGGACTAGCGGGGGGAAACTACGAGCAGTACTTC.

The rearrangement links TRBV6-1 to TRBJ2-2; no reliable D call. The CDR3 sequence is 14 residues long. CDR1 and CDR2 from the germline V gene are MNHNS and SASEGT. V was cut by 3 bases and J by 4 bases, with 9 bases left in between. CDR3 bases: TGTGCCAGCAGTGATGTGGGCGGCACCGGGGAGCTGTTTTTT. This sequence encodes CASSDVGGTGELFF.

This clonotype occurred a few times. V and J are TRBV20-1 and TRBJ2-7, with D perhaps being TRBD1 or TRBD2 (5 bases each). The germline V and J ends were trimmed by 0 bases and 1 base, with 7 bases remaining between them. CDR1 is DFQATT and CDR2 is SNEGSKA in the germline V gene (reference sequence). The CDR3 consists of 13 residues. CDR3 DNA: TGCAGTGCTAGAGAATGGGGGTCCTACGAGCAGTACTTC. Its translation: CSAREWGSYEQYF.

The genes are TRBV10-3 and TRBJ1-1; the D gene is possibly TRBD1 (6 bases). V was cut by 6 bases and J by 3 bases, with 14 bases left in between. Germline V gene lookup returns CDR1 ENHRY and CDR2 SYGVKD. This CDR3 region has 14 residues. The CDR3 DNA sequence: TGTGCCATCAGGCGTCGAGGGGGAGACACTGAAGCTTTCTTT. This sequence encodes CAIRRRGGDTEAFF.

There are many counts of this clonotype. The chain carries TRBV18 and TRBJ2-3; no firm D call. V gave up 1 base and J gave up 1 base, with 3 bases separating them. Per germline, CDR1 KGHSH and CDR2 LQKENI. CDR3 length equals 13 residues. The CDR3 reads CASSPRRTDTQYF. The DNA for the CDR3 is TGTGCCAGCTCACCACGGCGCACAGATACGCAGTATTTT.

This chain connects TRBV5-6 to TRBJ2-2; 7 bases fit TRBD1. Germline V gene lookup returns CDR1 SGHDT and CDR2 YYEEEE. After removal of 0 bases from V and 1 base from J, the junction contained 9 bases not matched to a gene. This CDR3 has 18 amino acids. The DNA for the CDR3 is TGTGCCAGCAGCTTGGCTCCGTGGGACAGACTGAACACCGGGGAGCTGTTTTTT. It codes for CASSLAPWDRLNTGELFF.

The chain recombines TRBV4-3 with TRBJ2-2, with D unclear. The ends were cut back, 0 bases at V and 0 bases at J, with 5 bases in the middle. Germline V gene lookup returns CDR1 LGHNA and CDR2 YSLEER. The CDR3 is made up of 15 amino acids. Here the CDR3 DNA reads TGCGCCAGCAGCCAAGATATAACGAACACCGGGGAGCTGTTTTTT. This encodes CASSQDITNTGELFF.

This clonotype appeared a few times. The V call is TRBV30, the J call TRBJ2-1, with TRBD2 matching over 13 bases. CDR1 is GTSNPN and CDR2 is SVGIG in the germline V gene (reference sequence). J lost 7 bases, V lost 0 bases, and 3 bases had no gene match. This CDR3 region has 15 residues. The CDR3 DNA is TGTGCCTGGAGTGTCGGGACTAGCGGGGAAAATGAGCAGTTCTTC. It translates to CAWSVGTSGENEQFF.

The chain is built from TRBV24-1 and TRBJ2-3; tentatively, D is TRBD1 (7 bases). V dropped 4 bases and J dropped 1 base, with 14 bases sitting between them. From germline, CDR1 is KGHDR and CDR2 SFDVKD. The CDR3 is made up of 16 amino acids. In nucleotides, the CDR3 is TGTGCCACCAGTGAGCCCGGAGGGACAGGCACAGATACGCAGTATTTT. It is translated as CATSEPGGTGTDTQYF.

This clonotype was detected a few times. CDR3 DNA: TGTGCCACCAGCAGAGACTTTTACAATGAGCAGTTCTTC. This sequence encodes CATSRDFYNEQFF. V usage is TRBV15 and J usage is TRBJ2-1; D ambiguous. The germline CDR1 and CDR2 sequences are LNHNV and YYDKDF (reference sequence). The V end was cut by 0 bases, the J end by 4 bases, with 4 bases between. CDR3 length: 13 amino acids.

This clonotype occurred a few times. This sequence joins TRBV7-2 and TRBJ1-5, with a possible D match to TRBD1 (6 bases). The CDR3 is 15 amino acids. The V end lost 4 bases, the J end lost 3 bases, and 13 bases lay between the germline ends. CDR1 and CDR2 from the germline V gene are SGHTA and FQGNSA. The CDR3 bases are TGTGCCAGCAGCTCAGGGGTAGGTTACAATCAGCCCCAGCATTTT. Amino acids: CASSSGVGYNQPQHF.

This clonotype appeared a few times. The chain is built from TRBV21-1 and TRBJ2-5; TRBD1 is taken as the D call from the table, unchecked against the DNA. TRBV21-1 is labeled a pseudogene. The CDR3 length is 15 residues. The CDR3, as DNA: TGTGCCAGCAGCAAATTCCAGGGGGTAGGGGAGACCCAGTACTTC. It is translated as CASSKFQGVGETQYF.

V is TRBV7-2 and J is TRBJ1-5; D call uncertain. This CDR3 is 16 amino acids long. CDR1 is SGHTA and CDR2 is FQGNSA in the germline V gene. V dropped 2 bases and J dropped 5 bases, with 16 bases sitting between them. In DNA, the CDR3 is TGTGCCAGCAGCTTAACATATAGAGCGCAGGATCAGCCCCAGCATTTT. This encodes CASSLTYRAQDQPQHF.

The rearrangement uses TRBV5-1 and TRBJ1-1; D not resolved. Germline V CDR1 and CDR2: SGHRS, YFSETQ. The V end was cut by 0 bases, the J end by 4 bases, with 10 bases between. This CDR3 is built from 14 residues. CDR3 protein: CASSLVAGSTEAFF. Here the CDR3 DNA reads TGCGCCAGCAGCTTGGTTGCGGGGAGCACTGAAGCTTTCTTT.

This chain uses TRBV12-3 or TRBV12-4 with TRBJ1-1; D remains unclear. Trimming took 6 bases from V and 3 from J, leaving 14 bases between them. The CDR3 loop spans 14 amino acids. CDR3 amino acids: CASSRGLEYTEAFF. The CDR3 nucleotides are TGTGCCAGCAGCCGGGGATTAGAATACACTGAAGCTTTCTTT.

The chain joins TRBV4-2 to TRBJ2-7, with D perhaps TRBD2 (5 bases). Germline assignment: CDR1 LGHNA and CDR2 YNFKEQ. The CDR3 loop spans 15 amino acids. V was clipped by 4 bases and J by 3 bases, with 16 bases between them. The CDR3 region has the DNA TGTGCCAGCAGCCTATCCGCAGCGGACGGCTACGAGCAGTACTTC. This encodes CASSLSAADGYEQYF.

The rearrangement links TRBV29-1 to TRBJ2-2; possible D gene TRBD1, 6 bases. Per germline, CDR1 SQVTM and CDR2 ANQGSEA. The V end lost 5 bases, the J end lost 2 bases, and 12 bases lay between the germline ends. There are 14 residues in the CDR3. CDR3 region: CSVPGHGNTGELFF. The CDR3 DNA follows: TGCAGCGTTCCGGGACACGGAAACACCGGGGAGCTGTTTTTT.

This clonotype was found many times. This rearrangement joins TRBV10-3 to TRBJ1-2, with a tentative D call TRBD1 (5 bases). Germline V CDR1 and CDR2: ENHRY, SYGVKD. Trimming pared 3 bases from V and 0 bases from J, leaving 17 bases between. The CDR3 runs 17 residues. The CDR3 is CAISDGGGEYSNYGYTF. DNA for the CDR3: TGTGCCATCAGTGACGGCGGGGGGGAGTATTCTAACTATGGCTACACCTTC.

CDR3 coding DNA: TGTGCCAGCAGCCAATACGGGACAGGGAGCTCTGGGGCCAACGTCCTGACTTTC. It codes for CASSQYGTGSSGANVLTF. V is TRBV3-1 and J is TRBJ2-6; TRBD1 matches 9 bases. J gave up 0 bases and V 2 bases, and 5 bases lay outside the gene matches. Germline V gives CDR1 LGHDT, CDR2 YNNKEL (reference sequence). This CDR3 has 18 residues.

This sequence joins TRBV5-1 and TRBJ1-1, with D hard to call. The V gene lost 3 bases and the J gene lost 1 base, with 10 bases spanning the gap. The V gene's germline CDR1 is SGHRS and CDR2 YFSETQ. This CDR3 region has 14 residues. The CDR3 here is CASSYTAPNTEAFF. CDR3 in DNA: TGCGCCAGCAGCTACACGGCGCCGAACACTGAAGCTTTCTTT.

This clonotype was recorded a few times. This sequence joins TRBV12-3 or TRBV12-4 and TRBJ2-2; the D gene is possibly TRBD1 (6 bases). CDR3 length: 15 residues. Trimming left V 2 bases short and J 3 bases short, with 10 bases between. The CDR3 is CASSLKTGYTGELFF. The CDR3, as DNA: TGTGCCAGCAGTTTAAAAACAGGGTACACCGGGGAGCTGTTTTTT.

The chain employs TRBV20-1 and TRBJ2-3; 11 bases align to TRBD2. The CDR3 length is 14 residues. CDR1 and CDR2 from the germline V gene are DFQATT and SNEGSKA (reference sequence). Unmatched junction bases numbered 4, after V lost 6 bases and J lost 2 bases. CDR3 loop: CSAPGLAVTDTQYF. CDR3 sequence (DNA): TGCAGTGCCCCGGGACTAGCGGTCACAGATACGCAGTATTTT.

This chain connects TRBV6-2 or TRBV6-3 to TRBJ2-2; a weak D match, TRBD1 (6 bases). There are 15 residues in the CDR3. V was clipped by 1 base and J by 1 base, with 7 bases between them. Per the germline V gene, CDR1 is MNHEY and CDR2 is SVGEGT. The CDR3 reads CASSYWDKNTGELFF. CDR3 coding DNA: TGTGCCAGCAGTTACTGGGACAAGAACACCGGGGAGCTGTTTTTT.

There are a few counts of this clonotype. The rearrangement uses TRBV11-2 and TRBJ2-1; 7 positions agree with TRBD2. CDR3 length: 15 amino acids. V shed 6 bases, J shed 2 bases, and the junction held 7 bases outside the gene matches. In germline, CDR1 is SGHAT, CDR2 FQNNGV. The CDR3 loop reads CASRMGGSAYNEQFF. In DNA form, the CDR3 reads TGTGCCAGCAGGATGGGCGGGAGCGCCTACAATGAGCAGTTCTTC.